This T cell receptor beta chain was retrieved from a study of T cells in women clearing cervical HPV infection. General study findings and limits: TRBV6-7 abundance was lower in cases than controls (around 0.1% versus 0.15%). Each sample's T-cell count was unknown, possibly confounding richness.

All participants had a single incident cervical HPV16 infection, and prevalent HPV16 infections were excluded. MY09/MY11 PCR detected cervical HPV DNA; dot-blot assigned genotypes. Data came from immunoSEQ multiplex PCR; TCRdb stores just in-frame clones and leaves some out. The sample includes about 36,000 clones. Concerning this clone itself: Its antigen is unidentified. The DNA ends 3 residues before the CDR3 does, and the rest of the CDR3 is filled in from the germline J gene.

The CDR3 has 14 residues. Germline values: CDR1 DFQATT, CDR2 SNEGSKA (reference sequence). Trimming stripped 4 bases from V and 2 bases from J, with 12 bases between. The clonotype comes from a woman aged 18-69 years with a cervical HPV16 infection that either progressed to CIN3+ or cleared (not recorded which). The genes are TRBV20-1 and TRBJ2-1; TRBD1 is a possible D gene (6 bases). The sample comprised blood buffy coat. The sequenced part of the CDR3 DNA is TGCAGTGCTACCCTAGGGGGAGCCTACAATGAG. Protein product: CSATLGGAYNE. The complete CDR3 reads CSATLGGAYNEQFF.